This T cell receptor beta chain was sequenced during a study of T-cell reconstitution after alpha-beta-depleted transplantation in children. The CDR3 spans 14 residues. J lost 0 bases, V lost 9 bases, and 4 bases had no gene match. Germline V gene lookup returns CDR1 MRHNA and CDR2 SNTAGT. Study-wide findings and caveats: T-cell counts and diversity were attributed mostly to newly produced T cells one year after transplant. As was reported, about two months after transplant, alpha-beta T cells came from several hundred expanded graft clones.

Unique molecular identifiers were built into the TCRbeta library. TCRdb ran MiXCR on the PCR reads and lists one entry per CDR3 protein. The table lists hundreds of thousands of distinct CDR3 sequences, 16% of them singletons, with roughly 4.8% in the top ten. In its sample, this clonotype was seen many times. What it binds is not known. This chain links TRBV6-4 with TRBJ2-4, with 8 nucleotides matching TRBD2. The sequenced sample was PBMCs, mostly from graft donor cells, obtained 360 days after TCRalphabeta/CD19-depleted stem cell transplant. This clonotype was obtained from a male patient aged 10 to 17 who had a stem cell transplant for acute lymphoblastic leukemia, so the T cells may come from the graft donor. CDR3 in amino acids: CARAGVIAKNIQYF. The CDR3 DNA is TGTGCCAGAGCGGGAGTAATAGCCAAAAACATTCAGTACTTC.